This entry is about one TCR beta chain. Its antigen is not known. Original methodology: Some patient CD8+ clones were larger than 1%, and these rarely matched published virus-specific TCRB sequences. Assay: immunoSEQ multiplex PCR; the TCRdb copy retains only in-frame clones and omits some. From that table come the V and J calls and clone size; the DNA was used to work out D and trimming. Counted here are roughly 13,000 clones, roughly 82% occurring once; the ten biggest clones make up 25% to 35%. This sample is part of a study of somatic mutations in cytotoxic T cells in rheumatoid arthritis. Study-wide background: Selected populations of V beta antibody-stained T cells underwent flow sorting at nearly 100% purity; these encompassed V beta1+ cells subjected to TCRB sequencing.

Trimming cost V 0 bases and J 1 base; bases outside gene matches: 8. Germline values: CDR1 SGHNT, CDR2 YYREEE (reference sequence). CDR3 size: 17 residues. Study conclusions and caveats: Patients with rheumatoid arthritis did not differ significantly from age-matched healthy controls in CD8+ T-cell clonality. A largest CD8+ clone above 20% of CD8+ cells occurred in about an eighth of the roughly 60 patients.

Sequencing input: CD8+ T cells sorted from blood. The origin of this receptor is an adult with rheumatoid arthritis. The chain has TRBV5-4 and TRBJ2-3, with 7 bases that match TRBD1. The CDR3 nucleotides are TGTGCCAGCAGCTTGGAGACAGGGAGTGAGGGCACAGATACGCAGTATTTT. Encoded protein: CASSLETGSEGTDTQYF.